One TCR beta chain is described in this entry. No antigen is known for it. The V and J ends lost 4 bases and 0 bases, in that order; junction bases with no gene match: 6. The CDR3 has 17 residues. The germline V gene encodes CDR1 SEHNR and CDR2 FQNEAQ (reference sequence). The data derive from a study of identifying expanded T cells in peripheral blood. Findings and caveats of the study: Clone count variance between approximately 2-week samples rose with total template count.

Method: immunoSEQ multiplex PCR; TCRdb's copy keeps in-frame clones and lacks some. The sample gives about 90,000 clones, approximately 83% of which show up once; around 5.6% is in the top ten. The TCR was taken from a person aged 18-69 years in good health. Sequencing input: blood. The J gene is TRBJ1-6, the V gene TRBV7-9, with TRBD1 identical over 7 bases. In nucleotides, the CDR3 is TGTGCCAGCAGCTCGACAGGGTCGAGCTCCTATAATTCACCCCTCCACTTT. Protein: CASSSTGSSSYNSPLHF.